Each of the 30 T cell receptor beta chains below was sequenced from the same sample in a study of T cell responses to AZD1222 COVID-19 vaccine. Profiling relied on immunoSEQ multiplex PCR, and the TCRdb table lists in-frame clones only, not all of them. The repertoire holds approximately 150,000 clones, with roughly 90% as singletons. This material consisted of peripheral blood, taken 28 days after the second AZD1222 dose. The receptors were sampled from an adult who received the AZD1222 COVID-19 vaccine.

The chain combines TRBV5-1 with TRBJ1-4; 10 bases are shared with TRBD1. Germline CDR1 reads SGHRS; CDR2 reads YFSETQ. V gave up 4 bases and J gave up 8 bases; unmatched junction bases: 8. The CDR3 length is 15 residues. CDR3 sequence: CASSARTGGKEKLFF. The CDR3, as DNA: TGCGCCAGCAGCGCCCGGACAGGGGGGAAAGAAAAACTGTTTTTT.

V gene TRBV24-1 combines with J gene TRBJ1-2; the D is unclear. V was pared by 2 bases and J by 5 bases, with 11 bases between. CDR3 size: 14 residues. Looked up from germline, CDR1 is KGHDR and CDR2 is SFDVKD. The CDR3 DNA reads TGTGCCACCAGTGATTCGAGCTCCCGTTATGGCTACACCTTC. Translated, it gives CATSDSSSRYGYTF.

This chain connects TRBV25-1 to TRBJ2-3, with D hard to call. Trimming removed 1 base from V and 2 bases from J, with 13 bases in between. CDR1 and CDR2 (germline): MGHDK, SYGVNS. This CDR3 is built from 16 residues. The CDR3 DNA reads TGTGCCAGCAGTGAATGGAAGGAACTGATCACAGATACGCAGTATTTT. This translates into CASSEWKELITDTQYF.

V and J are TRBV6-6 and TRBJ1-2; D gene unclear. Germline values: CDR1 MNHNY, CDR2 SVGAGI (reference sequence). Trimming pared 3 bases from V and 6 bases from J, leaving 2 bases between. This CDR3 is 10 amino acids long. CDR3 sequence reads: CASSYDGYTF. The CDR3 nucleotides are TGTGCCAGCAGTTATGATGGCTACACCTTC.

The rearrangement uses TRBV13 and TRBJ1-2; tentative D call: TRBD1 (5 bases). Per the germline V gene, CDR1 is PRHDT and CDR2 is FYEKMQ (reference sequence). This CDR3 is 16 amino acids long. Trimming removed 2 bases from V and 7 bases from J, with 20 bases in between. The CDR3 protein is CASSLPHGQFLGGYTF. In DNA, the CDR3 is TGTGCCAGCAGCTTACCGCACGGACAATTCCTCGGTGGCTACACCTTC.

The chain is built from TRBV5-1 and TRBJ1-1, with TRBD1 as a possible D gene (6 bases). The CDR3 length is 15 residues. Trimming removed 0 bases from V and 1 base from J, with 10 bases in between. CDR1 SGHRS and CDR2 YFSETQ come from the germline V gene. CDR3 amino acids: CASSLDGGPNTEAFF. In nucleotides, the CDR3 is TGCGCCAGCAGCTTGGACGGGGGGCCGAACACTGAAGCTTTCTTT. The whole variable domain, filled in from reference TRBV5-1 and TRBJ1-1, reads KAGVTQTPRYLIKTRGQQVTLSCSPISGHRSVSWYQQTPGQGLQFLFEYFSETQRNKGNFPGRFSGRQFSNSRSEMNVSTLELGDSALYLCASSLDGGPNTEAFFGQGTRLTVV.

This clone was observed once. The chain uses TRBV7-9 and TRBJ2-5; 7 positions match TRBD1. V lost 5 bases to trimming and J lost 1 base; unmatched junction nucleotides: 10. The CDR3 consists of 16 residues. The germline CDR1 and CDR2 sequences are SEHNR and FQNEAQ (reference sequence). The CDR3 region is CASSRTGTASQETQYF. The CDR3 DNA is TGTGCCAGCAGCCGAACCGGGACAGCAAGCCAAGAGACCCAGTACTTC. Combining the CDR3 with reference TRBV7-9 and TRBJ2-5 gives the whole variable domain DTGVSQNPRHKITKRGQNVTFRCDPISEHNRLYWYRQTLGQGPEFLTYFQNEAQLEKSRLLSDRFSAERPKGSFSTLEIQRTEQGDSAMYLCASSRTGTASQETQYFGPGTRLLVL.

This chain uses TRBV29-1 with TRBJ1-2; D uncertain. CDR1 SQVTM and CDR2 ANQGSEA come from the germline V gene. The CDR3 runs 12 residues. With 3 bases removed from V and 6 bases from J, the gap between germline ends came to 11 bases. The CDR3: CSVDGNTDGYTF. The CDR3 region has the DNA TGCAGCGTTGATGGAAACACGGATGGCTACACCTTC. Full variable domain (rest looked up from reference TRBV29-1 and TRBJ1-2): SAVISQKPSRDICQRGTSLTIQCQVDSQVTMMFWYRQQPGQSLTLIATANQGSEATYESGFVIDKFPISRPNLTFSTLTVSNMSPEDSSIYLCSVDGNTDGYTFGSGTRLTVV.

The chain uses TRBV18 and TRBJ1-5; no clear D gene. The CDR3 extends over 14 amino acids. Germline CDR1 reads KGHSH; CDR2 reads LQKENI. Between the trimmed V and J ends, which lost 3 bases and 0 bases, there was a span of 6 bases. The CDR3 coding sequence is TGTGCCAGCTCACCGTTGGGTAGCAATCAGCCCCAGCATTTT. Translated: CASSPLGSNQPQHF.

This chain uses TRBV10-3 with TRBJ2-3; 7 bases are shared with TRBD2. V lost 10 bases and J lost 5; bases outside the gene matches: 12. Germline values: CDR1 ENHRY, CDR2 SYGVKD. This CDR3 has 14 residues. The CDR3 region is CATRWGGVIDTQYF. The CDR3 nucleotides are TGTGCCACCAGGTGGGGGGGGGTGATAGATACGCAGTATTTT.

The rearrangement joins TRBV2 to TRBJ1-1; possibly TRBD1 for D (5 bases). The CDR3 contains 18 residues. Between the trimmed V and J ends, which lost 3 bases and 0 bases, there was a span of 20 bases. Germline V lookup: CDR1 SNHLY, CDR2 FYNNEI. The DNA of the CDR3 is TGTGCCAGCAGTGATTTATGGCCGAGGGGCGAATTGAACACTGAAGCTTTCTTT. Protein product: CASSDLWPRGELNTEAFF.

The J gene is TRBJ2-2, the V gene TRBV24-1, with D possibly being TRBD1 (6 bases). The length of the CDR3 is 15 residues. Between the trimmed V and J ends, which lost 3 bases and 4 bases, there was a span of 11 bases. Germline CDR1 is KGHDR and CDR2 is SFDVKD. The CDR3 reads CATSDPGDTTGELFF. The CDR3 nucleotides are TGTGCCACCAGTGATCCAGGGGACACCACCGGGGAGCTGTTTTTT.

CDR3 loop: CASSLWSSGSAYNEQFF. The DNA for the CDR3 is TGCGCCAGCAGCTTGTGGTCATCGGGAAGCGCCTACAATGAGCAGTTCTTC. The gene calls are TRBV5-1 and TRBJ2-1; maybe TRBD2 (5 bases). This CDR3 has 17 amino acids. Trimming removed 1 base at V and 2 bases at J, with 16 bases between. Per the germline V gene, CDR1 is SGHRS and CDR2 is YFSETQ.

This clone showed up just once. The chain combines TRBV19 with TRBJ1-2; 7 positions match TRBD1. The CDR3 extends over 13 amino acids. Trimming at V came to 8 bases and at J to 5 bases, leaving 8 bases not matched to a gene. CDR1 and CDR2 from the germline V gene are LNHDA and SQIVND (reference sequence). DNA for the CDR3: TGTGCCAGTGGGGGACAGAATACGTATGGCTACACCTTC. Protein sequence: CASGGQNTYGYTF.

The chain uses TRBV15 and TRBJ1-1, with D possibly matching TRBD1 (6 bases). The CDR3 is 13 residues long. Germline CDR1 LNHNV, CDR2 YYDKDF (reference sequence). V lost 5 bases and J lost 0, with 7 bases in between. This CDR3 is CATSGQMNTEAFF. The CDR3 region has the DNA TGTGCCACCAGCGGACAGATGAACACTGAAGCTTTCTTT.

The gene calls are TRBV7-9 and TRBJ2-7; a possible D gene is TRBD1 (6 bases). This CDR3 is built from 13 residues. Trimming took off 5 bases at V and 5 bases at J, with 13 bases between the two ends. Germline CDR1 and CDR2: SEHNR and FQNEAQ (reference sequence). CDR3 nucleotide sequence: TGTGCCAGCAGCCCCTCAGGGGAGAACGAGCAGTACTTC. Its protein product is CASSPSGENEQYF.

The chain is built from TRBV9 and TRBJ1-2; D is uncertain. The germline V gene encodes CDR1 SGDLS and CDR2 YYNGEE. The CDR3 has 12 amino acids. V gave up 4 bases and J gave up 0 bases, with 4 bases separating them. DNA of the CDR3: TGTGCCAGCAGCCAGTCTAACTATGGCTACACCTTC. Translating gives CASSQSNYGYTF.

The chain couples TRBV18 to TRBJ1-3; TRBD1 is a possible D gene (5 bases). CDR3 length: 14 residues. Germline CDR1 is KGHSH and CDR2 is LQKENI. V lost 1 base, J lost 2 bases, and 6 bases lay in between. The CDR3 spells CASSPLTAGNTIYF. DNA of the CDR3: TGTGCCAGCTCACCACTGACAGCTGGAAACACCATATATTTT.

The gene calls are TRBV3-1 (or the pseudogene TRBV3-2) and TRBJ1-4; D perhaps matches TRBD1 (5 bases). V was cut by 7 bases and J by 8 bases, with 17 bases left in between. There are 14 residues in the CDR3. Per germline, CDR1 LGHDT and CDR2 YNNKEL (reference sequence). The CDR3 loop is CASNQGGMAEKLFF. The CDR3 nucleotides read TGTGCCAGCAACCAGGGAGGGATGGCCGAAAAACTGTTTTTT.

V is TRBV11-3 and J is TRBJ1-6; possible D gene TRBD1, 6 bases. Trimming cost V 4 bases and J 7 bases, with 11 bases left between them. This CDR3 is 14 amino acids long. From germline, CDR1 is SGHNT and CDR2 YENEEA. This chain's CDR3 is CASSSLTGNSPLHF. The CDR3 DNA follows: TGTGCCAGCAGCTCACTGACAGGCAATTCACCCCTCCACTTT.

The V gene is TRBV9, the J gene TRBJ1-5; D is undetermined. The CDR3 has 13 amino acids. Germline V gene sequence: CDR1 SGDLS, CDR2 YYNGEE. V was clipped by 4 bases and J by 7 bases, with 12 bases between them. CDR3 bases: TGTGCCAGCAGCATAGGTCAAGAGCAGCCCCAGCATTTT. It specifies CASSIGQEQPQHF.

To note about this clone: In this CDR3 the conserved last residue, phenylalanine or tryptophan, is missing, so a read error is likely. The DNA is left out, because the CDR3 cannot be placed on it with certainty; the CDR3 is given as TCRdb lists it. This rearrangement joins TRBV20-1 to TRBJ1-1; the D call of TRBD1 is as the table states it, not checked on the DNA. The CDR3 is 10 amino acids long, termini counted. The germline gives CDR1 DFQATT, CDR2 SNEGSKA (reference sequence). CDR3 protein: CSARDRPGVL.

The gene calls are TRBV30 and TRBJ2-3; possibly TRBD1 for D (6 bases). The germline V and J ends were trimmed by 0 bases and 6 bases, with 13 bases remaining between them. Germline V gene lookup returns CDR1 GTSNPN and CDR2 SVGIG (reference sequence). This CDR3 comprises 14 residues. The CDR3 is CAWSVRDKGDTQYF. The CDR3 coding sequence is TGTGCCTGGAGTGTACGGGACAAAGGGGATACGCAGTATTTT.

This clone was seen only a few times. The gene calls are TRBV4-1 and TRBJ1-3, with no clear D. V lost 1 base and J 8 bases, leaving 12 bases between the germline ends. CDR1 MGHRA and CDR2 YSYEKL come from the germline V gene. The length of the CDR3 is 14 residues. This chain's CDR3 is CASSQVAGSDTIYF. CDR3 nucleotides: TGCGCCAGCAGCCAAGTTGCGGGGTCAGACACCATATATTTT.

V usage is TRBV13 and J usage is TRBJ2-7; TRBD2 matches at 10 bases. V lost 4 bases and J lost 8; bases outside the gene matches: 11. The CDR3 loop spans 15 amino acids. Per the germline V gene, CDR1 is PRHDT and CDR2 is FYEKMQ (reference sequence). The CDR3 nucleotides are TGTGCCAGCAGCTCCCCCTCCCCTAGCGGGGGTAAGCAGTACTTC. Translated: CASSSPSPSGGKQYF.

The chain links TRBV6-5 to TRBJ1-2; a possible D gene is TRBD1 (6 bases). Germline-derived CDR1 and CDR2 are MNHEY and SVGAGI. This CDR3 spans 12 amino acids. The V and J ends lost 8 bases and 8 bases respectively, with 15 bases between them. Here the CDR3 DNA reads TGTGCCAGCGGCGGTGGGGGCGAGGGCTACACCTTC. It specifies CASGGGGEGYTF.

This chain joins TRBV4-3 and TRBJ2-2; 11 bases are shared with TRBD2. The CDR3 covers 18 residues. Germline V lookup: CDR1 LGHNA, CDR2 YSLEER. The V gene end was trimmed by 0 bases and the J gene end by 4 bases; junction bases not matched to a gene: 7. CDR3 in DNA: TGCGCCAGCAGCCAAGATTTGCCTAGCGGGGGGTTCACCGGGGAGCTGTTTTTT. Translating it yields CASSQDLPSGGFTGELFF.

This chain uses TRBV3-1 (or the pseudogene TRBV3-2) with TRBJ1-6; 7 bases agree with TRBD1. CDR1 and CDR2 (germline): LGHDT, YNNKEL (reference sequence). The CDR3 is made up of 14 amino acids. J lost 5 bases, V lost 6 bases, and 4 bases had no gene match. DNA of the CDR3: TGTGCCAGCAGGTCAGACAGGGATAATTCACCCCTCCACTTT. Translation gives CASRSDRDNSPLHF.

V usage is TRBV5-8 and J usage is TRBJ1-2, with TRBD1 as a possible D gene (5 bases). The CDR3 contains 14 residues. The V end was cut by 4 bases, the J end by 8 bases, with 18 bases between. The germline CDR1 and CDR2 sequences are SGHTS and YDEGEE. The CDR3: CASSRPGQGYGYTF. The CDR3 bases are TGTGCCAGCAGCCGGCCCGGGCAGGGATACGGCTACACCTTC.

This clone showed up just a few times. The chain has TRBV19 and TRBJ2-6, with D maybe TRBD1 (6 bases). Germline V CDR1 and CDR2: LNHDA, SQIVND (reference sequence). This CDR3 region has 16 residues. Trimming removed 6 bases at V and 4 bases at J, with 16 bases between. Here the CDR3 DNA reads TGTGCCAGTAGCGGACAGTTGTATTGGGGGGCCAACGTCCTGACTTTC. Amino acids: CASSGQLYWGANVLTF.